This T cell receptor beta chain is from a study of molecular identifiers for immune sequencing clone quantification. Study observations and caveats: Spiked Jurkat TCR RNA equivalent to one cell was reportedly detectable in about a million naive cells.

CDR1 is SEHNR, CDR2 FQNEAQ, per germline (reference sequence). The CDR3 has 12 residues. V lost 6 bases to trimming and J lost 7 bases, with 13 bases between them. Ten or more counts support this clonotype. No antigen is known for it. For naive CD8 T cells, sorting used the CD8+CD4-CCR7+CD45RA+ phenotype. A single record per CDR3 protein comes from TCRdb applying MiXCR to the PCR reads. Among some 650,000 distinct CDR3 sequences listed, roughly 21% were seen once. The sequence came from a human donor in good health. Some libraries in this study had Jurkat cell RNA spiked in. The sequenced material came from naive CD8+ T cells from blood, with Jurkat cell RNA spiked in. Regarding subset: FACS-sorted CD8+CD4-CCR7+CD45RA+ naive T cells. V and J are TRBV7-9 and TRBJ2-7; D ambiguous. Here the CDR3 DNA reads TGTGCCAGCAGTTCTGGGTCCGGAGAGCAGTACTTC. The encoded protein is CASSSGSGEQYF.